Listed here are 5 T cell receptor beta chains from one sample, sequenced in a study of CXCR3-negative and CXCR3-positive naive CD8 T cells. UMI-labeled TRB cDNA libraries were prepared by 5' RACE. TCRdb re-analyzed the 5' RACE reads; it lists each CDR3 protein once, without DNA. Here the sample table reports roughly 25,000 distinct CDR3 sequences. Material for sequencing was naive CXCR3- CD8+ T cells from blood. Subset defined: CD45RO-CCR7+CD27+CD95- naive CD8+ T cells lacking CXCR3 (TNR3-). The receptor set was obtained from a human donor in good health. Some clones in this sample may be carry-over from other donors' samples.

Frequency places this clonotype as medium-sized. This chain connects TRBV14 to TRBJ2-7; TCRdb's D call of TRBD1 is untestable without DNA. CDR1 SGHDN and CDR2 FVKESK come from the germline V gene. CDR3 length: 15 amino acids. The CDR3 protein is CASSHTGGAPYEQYF.

This chain joins TRBV7-2 and TRBJ1-1; lacking DNA, the TRBD1 call made by TCRdb goes unchecked. This CDR3 has 14 residues. The V gene's germline CDR1 is SGHTA and CDR2 FQGNSA. The CDR3 loop reads CASSYGGPNTEAFF.

The chain employs TRBV13 and TRBJ2-5; TCRdb's D call, TRBD1, is unchecked because there is no DNA. The CDR3 totals 14 residues. The germline gives CDR1 PRHDT, CDR2 FYEKMQ (reference sequence). The CDR3 protein is CASSSTGGQETQYF.

The rearrangement joins TRBV6-6 to TRBJ2-2. The germline gives CDR1 MNHNY, CDR2 SVGAGI (reference sequence). The CDR3 consists of 14 residues. CDR3 in amino acids: CASSYATLTGELFF.

This chain joins TRBV29-1 and TRBJ2-1. The CDR3 loop spans 12 amino acids. Looked up from germline, CDR1 is SQVTM and CDR2 is ANQGSEA. The CDR3 sequence is CSVVSSYNEQFF.